This is a list of T cell receptor beta chains from one sample in a study of blood T cell repertoires in COVID-19. Profiling relied on immunoSEQ multiplex PCR, and the TCRdb table lists in-frame clones only, not all of them. The sample consists of about 59,000 clones, approximately 86% of them appearing once. The sequenced material came from peripheral blood. All receptors come from an elderly woman with active COVID-19. The CDR3 runs from the conserved cysteine through the conserved F or W. A D gene is named only where the DNA matches it firmly. Size tells how often a clone was seen (once, few, many) or the class of an expanded clone, and some rows leave it out.

CDR3aa,CDR3nt,d_gene,j_gene,v_gene,abundance
CASSFQRDTEAFF,TGTGCCAGCAGCTTCCAGAGGGACACTGAAGCTTTCTTT,NA,TRBJ1-1,TRBV5-4,NA
CASTSDRVVPYEQYF,TGTGCCAGCACGTCGGACAGGGTAGTACCCTACGAGCAGTACTTC,TRBD1,TRBJ2-7,TRBV2,NA
CASSWEYNTQYF,TGTGCCAGCAGCTGGGAGTACAATACGCAGTATTTT,NA,TRBJ2-3,TRBV7-2,NA
CASSSRGPSFSHEQYF,TGTGCCAGCAGCTCTCGCGGGCCTAGCTTTAGCCACGAGCAGTACTTC,NA,TRBJ2-7,TRBV7-8,NA
CASSIPLAGAPIPTDEQFF,TGTGCCAGTAGTATACCACTAGCGGGGGCCCCGATTCCCACGGATGAGCAGTTCTTC,TRBD2,TRBJ2-1,TRBV19,NA
CASGQNTGELFF,TGTGCCTCGGGACAGAACACCGGGGAGCTGTTTTTT,NA,TRBJ2-2,TRBV11-1,NA
CASSWGTGRNQPQHF,TGTGCCAGCAGCTGGGGGACAGGGCGCAATCAGCCCCAGCATTTT,TRBD1,TRBJ1-5,TRBV5-6,NA
CASSQLTVGTYQETQYF,TGTGCCAGCAGTCAACTCACCGTTGGGACTTATCAAGAGACCCAGTACTTC,NA,TRBJ2-5,TRBV6-6,NA
CASSIFRGGSYNEQFF,TGTGCCAGTAGTATTTTCCGGGGGGGATCCTACAATGAGCAGTTCTTC,TRBD2,TRBJ2-1,TRBV19,NA
CASSLVGAGGPEAFF,TGCGCCAGCAGCTTGGTGGGGGCAGGGGGTCCTGAAGCTTTCTTT,TRBD1,TRBJ1-1,TRBV5-1,once
CASSNDRGRHGYTF,TGTGCCAGCAGCAACGACAGGGGTCGACATGGCTACACCTTC,TRBD1,TRBJ1-2,TRBV7-2,NA
CSVAGQGLHEQYF,TGCAGCGTGGCAGGACAGGGTCTCCACGAGCAGTACTTC,TRBD1,TRBJ2-7,TRBV29-1,NA
CASNRDRGKNEQYF,TGTGCCAGCAACCGGGACAGGGGAAAAAACGAGCAGTACTTC,TRBD1,TRBJ2-7,TRBV2,NA
CASSVTGGSDQPQHF,TGCGCCAGCAGCGTTACCGGGGGTTCAGATCAGCCCCAGCATTTT,NA,TRBJ1-5,TRBV5-1,NA
CASRAAAAGGPLNTGELFF,TGTGCCAGTAGGGCGGCGGCTGCGGGGGGGCCCCTGAACACCGGGGAGCTGTTTTTT,TRBD2,TRBJ2-2,TRBV19,NA
CASSPFDRGWTEAFF,TGTGCCAGCAGCCCTTTTGACAGGGGGTGGACTGAAGCTTTCTTT,TRBD1,TRBJ1-1,TRBV5-5,NA
CASSSRPSGGAAYNEQFF,TGCGCCAGCAGCTCCAGGCCTAGCGGGGGGGCTGCCTACAATGAGCAGTTCTTC,TRBD2,TRBJ2-1,TRBV5-1,NA
CASSLVSGVYGYTF,TGTGCCAGCAGTCTTGTCTCAGGGGTCTATGGCTACACCTTC,NA,TRBJ1-2,TRBV28,NA
CASSHYSGGTLYNEQFF,TGCGCCAGCAGCCACTATAGCGGGGGGACCCTTTACAATGAGCAGTTCTTC,TRBD2,TRBJ2-1,TRBV4-1,NA
CASSGSGGALDTQYF,TGTGCCAGCAGTGGTAGCGGGGGGGCCCTAGATACGCAGTATTTT,TRBD2,TRBJ2-3,TRBV2,NA
CASRVTGAGNEKLFF,TGTGCCAGCAGGGTGACAGGGGCGGGGAATGAAAAACTGTTTTTT,TRBD1,TRBJ1-4,TRBV7-9,NA
CASSPGGGGKLFF,TGTGCCAGCAGTCCCGGGGGGGGAGGAAAACTGTTTTTT,NA,TRBJ1-4,TRBV11-2,NA